A single sample gave rise to the 24 T cell receptor beta chains below, sequenced in a study of blood T cell repertoires in COVID-19. TCRdb's copy holds only in-frame clones and misses some; the assay was immunoSEQ multiplex PCR. Among roughly 140,000 clones listed, 87% were seen once. Sequencing was performed on peripheral blood. These receptors were obtained from a woman aged 55-70 years with active or convalescent COVID-19.

The gene calls are TRBV10-3 and TRBJ2-7; a weak D match, TRBD2 (5 bases). Trimming pared 3 bases from V and 7 bases from J, leaving 7 bases between. CDR1 is ENHRY, CDR2 SYGVKD, per germline. The CDR3 contains 11 residues. The CDR3 reads CAISDPGEQYF. The CDR3 bases are TGTGCCATCAGTGATCCGGGAGAGCAGTACTTC.

The chain couples TRBV19 to TRBJ1-1; 8 nucleotides agree with TRBD1. Germline CDR1 and CDR2: LNHDA and SQIVND (reference sequence). The CDR3 runs 14 residues. The junction had 6 bases not matched to a gene; V was cut back by 4 bases and J by 5 bases. CDR3 sequence (DNA): TGTGCCAGTAGTAGCAGGGGGCGGAGGACTGAAGCTTTCTTT. This sequence encodes CASSSRGRRTEAFF.

The gene calls are TRBV7-2 and TRBJ2-1, with D possibly TRBD1 on 5 matching bases. Trimming took 6 bases from V and 0 from J, leaving 12 bases between them. Per germline, CDR1 SGHTA and CDR2 FQGNSA. CDR3 size: 15 residues. CDR3 residues: CASRPTGSSYNEQFF. The CDR3, as DNA: TGTGCCAGCAGACCCACAGGCAGCTCCTACAATGAGCAGTTCTTC.

The chain has TRBV5-1 and TRBJ1-6, with 10 bases matching TRBD1. This CDR3 comprises 16 residues. The germline V gene has CDR1 SGHRS and CDR2 YFSETQ. Unmatched junction bases numbered 9, after V lost 5 bases and J lost 7 bases. Here the CDR3 DNA reads TGCGCCAGCAGGGCCGAGACAGGGGGCGGAAATTCACCCCTCCACTTT. This gives the protein CASRAETGGGNSPLHF.

The V call is TRBV4-3, the J call TRBJ2-2; 7 bases match TRBD2. The ends lost 0 bases at V and 7 bases at J; junction bases unmatched: 5. CDR3 length: 15 residues. The germline V gene encodes CDR1 LGHNA and CDR2 YSLEER. DNA for the CDR3: TGCGCCAGCAGCCAAGACGGACTAGAATTCGGGGAGCTGTTTTTT. It translates to CASSQDGLEFGELFF.

This chain connects TRBV5-1 to TRBJ2-1, with 10 bases aligning to TRBD2. The J segment lost 4 bases and the V segment lost 1 base, leaving 2 bases of the junction unmatched. This CDR3 has 15 amino acids. CDR1 SGHRS and CDR2 YFSETQ come from the germline V gene. The CDR3 region has the DNA TGCGCCAGCAGCTTGCCTAGCGGGGGTTACAATGAGCAGTTCTTC. It yields the protein CASSLPSGGYNEQFF. The full variable domain, completed using reference TRBV5-1 and TRBJ2-1, is KAGVTQTPRYLIKTRGQQVTLSCSPISGHRSVSWYQQTPGQGLQFLFEYFSETQRNKGNFPGRFSGRQFSNSRSEMNVSTLELGDSALYLCASSLPSGGYNEQFFGPGTRLTVL.

The V call is TRBV15, the J call TRBJ2-5; D is perhaps TRBD2 (7 bases). This CDR3 contains 16 residues. Germline-derived CDR1 and CDR2 are LNHNV and YYDKDF (reference sequence). V lost 3 bases and J 1 base, leaving 15 bases between the germline ends. CDR3 nucleotide sequence: TGTGCCACCAGCAGGGGAGGGGGTAGCGGCCAAGAGACCCAGTACTTC. Residues: CATSRGGGSGQETQYF.

This chain uses TRBV7-9 with TRBJ1-3; D is ambiguous. V lost 5 bases, J lost 0 bases, and 11 bases lay in between. The germline V gene encodes CDR1 SEHNR and CDR2 FQNEAQ (reference sequence). The CDR3 totals 15 residues. DNA of the CDR3: TGTGCCAGCAGCCAATCACAGAACTCTGGAAACACCATATATTTT. Amino acids: CASSQSQNSGNTIYF.

V usage is TRBV5-4 and J usage is TRBJ2-1; 9 positions match TRBD2. CDR1 is SGHNT, CDR2 YYREEE, per germline (reference sequence). V shed 2 bases, J shed 16 bases, and the junction held 7 bases outside the gene matches. This CDR3 has 12 residues. The CDR3 DNA follows: TGTGCCAGCAGCTTTGGGACTAGCCCTTTTTTCTTC. It yields the protein CASSFGTSPFFF. The full variable domain, with the rest looked up from reference TRBV5-4 and TRBJ2-1, is ETGVTQSPTHLIKTRGQQVTLRCSSQSGHNTVSWYQQALGQGPQFIFQYYREEENGRGNFPPRFSGLQFPNYSSELNVNALELDDSALYLCASSFGTSPFFFGPGTRLTVL.

The chain recombines TRBV5-1 with TRBJ2-3; D unresolved. V was cut by 2 bases and J by 0 bases, with 13 bases left in between. This CDR3 region has 16 residues. Germline V gene lookup returns CDR1 SGHRS and CDR2 YFSETQ. The CDR3 DNA is TGCGCCAGCAGCTTTAGTTTAGATCTTAGCACAGATACGCAGTATTTT. Protein: CASSFSLDLSTDTQYF.

The rearrangement uses TRBV29-1 and TRBJ1-5, with unresolved D. The V gene lost 6 bases and the J gene lost 6 bases, with 21 bases spanning the gap. Germline CDR1 and CDR2: SQVTM and ANQGSEA. CDR3 length: 15 residues. CDR3 coding DNA: TGCAGCGTGGCCTTTGAACTAGGACGCAGTCAGCCCCAGCATTTT. It translates to CSVAFELGRSQPQHF.

The chain couples TRBV5-1 to TRBJ2-7, with D possibly TRBD2 on 5 matching bases. This CDR3 region has 14 residues. V was clipped by 1 base and J by 1 base, with 9 bases between them. The germline V gene encodes CDR1 SGHRS and CDR2 YFSETQ. CDR3 protein: CASSLSGMSYEQYF. As DNA, the CDR3 is TGCGCCAGCAGCTTGTCGGGAATGTCCTACGAGCAGTACTTC.

The genes are TRBV7-9 and TRBJ1-2; 7 positions agree with TRBD1. CDR1 and CDR2 from the germline V gene are SEHNR and FQNEAQ (reference sequence). The CDR3 consists of 14 residues. V was clipped by 5 bases and J by 8 bases; unmatched bases: 11. CDR3 DNA: TGTGCCAGCAGCCCATGGGACAGCCGAGGGGGCTACACCTTC. Residues: CASSPWDSRGGYTF.

As to this clone: The junction differs from germline at one of its ends, possibly a read error. The J gene is TRBJ2-3, the V gene TRBV7-7; D is ambiguous. From germline, CDR1 is SSHAT and CDR2 FNYEAQ (reference sequence). The CDR3 spans 15 residues. The CDR3 coding sequence is TGTGCTAGCAGCTCGACTCCTTCTAGCACAGATACGCAGTATTTT. It codes for CASSSTPSSTDTQYF.

This clone was seen a few times. The chain couples TRBV30 to TRBJ2-7; weak D call: TRBD2 (6 bases). The CDR3 is 15 amino acids. Between the trimmed V and J ends, which lost 2 bases and 0 bases, there was a span of 14 bases. Germline assignment: CDR1 GTSNPN and CDR2 SVGIG (reference sequence). This CDR3 is CAWSIAPGSSYEQYF. In DNA, the CDR3 is TGTGCCTGGAGTATAGCCCCCGGGAGCTCCTACGAGCAGTACTTC.

The gene calls are TRBV19 and TRBJ1-1; 10 nucleotides agree with TRBD1. Germline CDR1 and CDR2: LNHDA and SQIVND (reference sequence). With 3 bases clipped from V and 3 bases from J, the junction kept 4 bases outside the gene matches. There are 15 residues in the CDR3. DNA for the CDR3: TGTGCCAGTAGTATCGGACAGGGGGATTACACTGAAGCTTTCTTT. Translating gives CASSIGQGDYTEAFF.

This clone was recorded once. The rearrangement joins TRBV12-1 to TRBJ2-1; the table's D gene call, TRBD2, was not cross checked with the DNA. TRBV12-1 is noted as a pseudogene. CDR3 size: 17 residues. CDR3 in amino acids: CASSSKERGAGYNEQFF. CDR3 in DNA: TGTGCCAGCAGCTCGAAGGAGCGGGGGGCCGGTTACAATGAGCAGTTCTTC.

A single count supports this clone. The rearrangement links TRBV6-5 to TRBJ1-2; D unresolved. Germline loops: CDR1 MNHEY, CDR2 SVGAGI. V dropped 0 bases and J dropped 8 bases, with 19 bases sitting between them. CDR3 length: 16 residues. CDR3 DNA: TGTGCCAGCAGTTACTCGGCAGGAGGTTTATCTATGGGCTACACCTTC. Protein sequence: CASSYSAGGLSMGYTF.

The J gene is TRBJ2-3, the V gene TRBV7-8; TRBD1 matches at 7 bases. The CDR3 runs to 16 residues. Germline V lookup: CDR1 SGHVS, CDR2 FQNEAQ. The V gene end was trimmed by 8 bases and the J gene end by 1 base; junction bases not matched to a gene: 12. The CDR3 region has the DNA TGTGCCAGCGGTCATCGTCCGGGACAGCGCACAGATACGCAGTATTTT. Translated: CASGHRPGQRTDTQYF.

The chain uses TRBV10-3 and TRBJ1-1, with D possibly matching TRBD1 (6 bases). The length of the CDR3 is 12 residues. Trimming shortened V by 5 bases and J by 6 bases, and 10 bases separated the two germline ends. Germline V gene data show CDR1 as ENHRY and CDR2 as SYGVKD. CDR3 amino acids: CAISNRVAEAFF. CDR3 DNA: TGTGCCATCAGTAACAGGGTGGCTGAAGCTTTCTTT.

V is TRBV19 and J is TRBJ1-4; 9 nucleotides agree with TRBD1. V trimming: 3 bases; J trimming: 5 bases; junction bases outside the gene matches: 1. Per the germline V gene, CDR1 is LNHDA and CDR2 is SQIVND (reference sequence). CDR3 length: 14 residues. CDR3 amino acids: CASSIGQGNEKLFF. The CDR3 region has the DNA TGTGCCAGTAGTATCGGACAGGGGAATGAAAAACTGTTTTTT.

V gene TRBV29-1 combines with J gene TRBJ2-5; 7 bases match TRBD1. The CDR3 consists of 12 residues. The germline CDR1 and CDR2 sequences are SQVTM and ANQGSEA. Germline trimming cut 8 bases from V and 3 bases from J; bases unmatched to any gene: 6. The CDR3 protein is CSSAGGEETQYF. CDR3 coding DNA: TGCAGCTCGGCAGGGGGTGAAGAGACCCAGTACTTC.

The genes are TRBV12-3 or TRBV12-4 and TRBJ2-5, with D tentatively TRBD2 (5 bases). The V end was cut by 4 bases, the J end by 5 bases, with 11 bases between. CDR3 length: 13 amino acids. CDR3 protein: CASSYASGETQYF. The CDR3 nucleotides read TGTGCCAGCAGTTATGCCTCGGGGGAGACCCAGTACTTC.

In its sample, this clone was seen once. This chain uses TRBV18 with TRBJ1-1; 8 bases match TRBD1. Germline CDR1 reads KGHSH; CDR2 reads LQKENI. This CDR3 region has 13 residues. The V gene end was trimmed by 0 bases and the J gene end by 8 bases; junction bases not matched to a gene: 2. This CDR3 reads CASSPPDRVEAFF. The CDR3 bases are TGTGCCAGCTCACCACCGGACAGGGTGGAAGCTTTCTTT.